The 25 T cell receptor beta chains presented below share a single source sample, sequenced in a study of neurological immune-mediated disorders. Each CDR3 protein is one row after TCRdb ran MiXCR on the 5' RACE reads. The data show tens of thousands of distinct CDR3 sequences, with about 5.6% seen just once and less than 1.5% held by the top ten. Sequencing used CD4+ T cells from blood. The source is a woman between 18 and 29 years old with multiple sclerosis.

This clonotype appeared many times. In DNA form, the CDR3 reads TGTGCCAGCAGTTCGGGAGGGAGCAATCAGCCCCAGCATTTT. Protein sequence: CASSSGGSNQPQHF. The chain is built from TRBV6-2 or TRBV6-3 and TRBJ1-5; no clear D gene. V shed 4 bases and J shed 1 base, with 8 bases lying between them. There are 14 residues in the CDR3. Germline V gives CDR1 MNHEY, CDR2 SVGEGT.

In this sample, this clonotype turned up many times. The chain carries TRBV20-1 and TRBJ1-4; no clear D gene. V gave up 1 base and J gave up 4 bases, with 13 bases separating them. The CDR3 is 15 amino acids. The germline V gene has CDR1 DFQATT and CDR2 SNEGSKA (reference sequence). For the CDR3, the DNA is TGCAGTGCTAGAGGGGGAGGAGGGAGTAATGAAAAACTGTTTTTT. Translation: CSARGGGGSNEKLFF.

This clonotype was counted at least ten times. V and J are TRBV29-1 and TRBJ2-1; a possible D gene is TRBD1 (6 bases). Germline V gene sequence: CDR1 SQVTM, CDR2 ANQGSEA. The CDR3 sequence is 14 residues long. Deletions cut 6 bases from V and 3 bases from J, with 15 bases between. CDR3: CSVYGQRSYNEQFF. The DNA for the CDR3 is TGCAGCGTGTATGGACAGAGAAGCTACAATGAGCAGTTCTTC.

This clonotype was detected many times. The chain is built from TRBV7-2 and TRBJ2-3; 11 bases align to TRBD2. Germline CDR1 is SGHTA and CDR2 is FQGNSA. This CDR3 comprises 14 residues. Losses at the gene ends were 5 bases for V and 4 bases for J; bases not matched to a gene: 2. CDR3 bases: TGTGCCAGCAGCCAGGGACTAGCGGCAGATACGCAGTATTTT. Translating gives CASSQGLAADTQYF.

This clonotype was recorded many times. V and J are TRBV11-2 and TRBJ2-2; maybe TRBD1 (7 bases). There are 17 residues in the CDR3. Germline CDR1 SGHAT, CDR2 FQNNGV. V was pared by 2 bases and J by 6 bases, with 19 bases between. CDR3 in DNA: TGTGCCAGCAGCTTAAGGGGGGCCGACAGGGCCCCCGGGGAGCTGTTTTTT. Its protein is CASSLRGADRAPGELFF.

The chain joins TRBV28 to TRBJ2-1, with TRBD1 as a possible D gene (6 bases). Trimming left V 5 bases short and J 9 bases short, with 14 bases between. The V gene's germline CDR1 is MDHEN and CDR2 SYDVKM. The CDR3 sequence is 13 residues long. Here the CDR3 DNA reads TGTGCCAGCAGTCCGACAGGCGCGGCTGAGCAGTTCTTC. It is translated as CASSPTGAAEQFF.

The table lists this clonotype with many counts. The V and J genes are TRBV5-1 and TRBJ2-7; a possible D gene is TRBD1 (6 bases). Deletions cut 0 bases from V and 1 base from J, with 11 bases between. CDR3 length: 15 residues. Germline values: CDR1 SGHRS, CDR2 YFSETQ. The CDR3 protein is CASSLGDKVSYEQYF. The CDR3 DNA is TGCGCCAGCAGCTTGGGGGACAAGGTTTCCTACGAGCAGTACTTC. Full variable domain (remainder filled in from reference TRBV5-1 and TRBJ2-7): KAGVTQTPRYLIKTRGQQVTLSCSPISGHRSVSWYQQTPGQGLQFLFEYFSETQRNKGNFPGRFSGRQFSNSRSEMNVSTLELGDSALYLCASSLGDKVSYEQYFGPGTRLTVT.

V gene TRBV12-3 or TRBV12-4 combines with J gene TRBJ2-2; 10 bases line up with TRBD1. This CDR3 contains 16 residues. The V segment lost 6 bases and the J segment 5 bases; nucleotides outside the gene matches: 9. This chain's CDR3 is CASRDWDRGGTGELFF. The CDR3 nucleotides are TGTGCCAGCAGAGATTGGGACAGGGGAGGGACCGGGGAGCTGTTTTTT.

This clonotype was seen repeatedly, ten times or more. This sequence joins TRBV5-1 and TRBJ2-1; 9 nucleotides match TRBD1. CDR1 and CDR2 (germline): SGHRS, YFSETQ. The CDR3 covers 18 residues. J gave up 0 bases and V 0 bases, and 7 bases lay outside the gene matches. CDR3 region: CASSLDPGTGFSYNEQFF. In DNA form, the CDR3 reads TGCGCCAGCAGCTTGGACCCCGGGACAGGGTTCTCCTACAATGAGCAGTTCTTC.

The chain uses TRBV2 and TRBJ1-2; TRBD1 matches at 8 bases. The CDR3 spans 13 residues. The V segment lost 6 bases and the J segment 6 bases; nucleotides outside the gene matches: 6. Per germline, CDR1 SNHLY and CDR2 FYNNEI. The CDR3 reads CASSQLTGDGYTF. CDR3 nucleotide sequence: TGTGCCAGCAGCCAGTTGACAGGGGATGGCTACACCTTC.

In its sample, this clonotype was seen a few times. This sequence joins TRBV20-1 and TRBJ2-2, with D uncertain. Trimming removed 0 bases from V and 3 bases from J, with 14 bases in between. Germline-derived CDR1 and CDR2 are DFQATT and SNEGSKA (reference sequence). CDR3 size: 16 residues. The CDR3 nucleotides read TGCAGTGCTAGAGATCACCATAGTTCCGACACCGGGGAGCTGTTTTTT. Its translation is CSARDHHSSDTGELFF.

This clonotype was seen at least ten times. In nucleotides, the CDR3 is TGTGCCAGCAGTTTGAAGGGTAATCAGCCCCAGCATTTT. Residues: CASSLKGNQPQHF. V is TRBV12-3 or TRBV12-4 and J is TRBJ1-5; D call uncertain. The CDR3 is 13 residues long. V was shortened by 3 bases and J by 4 bases, with 7 bases between the two germline ends.

This clonotype was recorded at least ten times. As DNA, the CDR3 is TGTGCCAGCAGCCAAGAAAGACAGGGGGCCTACACCTTC. It is translated as CASSQERQGAYTF. The chain employs TRBV4-2 and TRBJ1-2, with 10 bases aligning to TRBD1. The ends lost 0 bases at V and 10 bases at J; junction bases unmatched: 2. There are 13 residues in the CDR3. CDR1 LGHNA and CDR2 YNFKEQ come from the germline V gene.

This clonotype has at least ten counts. This chain connects TRBV12-3 or TRBV12-4 to TRBJ2-4, with 8 bases fitting TRBD2. The V gene end was trimmed by 3 bases and the J gene end by 3 bases; junction bases not matched to a gene: 7. The CDR3 sequence is 16 residues long. The CDR3 sequence is CASSLDYSGGKNIQYF. The CDR3 region has the DNA TGTGCCAGCAGTTTGGACTACAGCGGGGGCAAAAACATTCAGTACTTC.

This clonotype was counted at least ten times. The genes are TRBV5-1 and TRBJ2-3; D gene uncertain. The CDR3 extends over 13 amino acids. Germline assignment: CDR1 SGHRS and CDR2 YFSETQ. V was cut by 0 bases and J by 8 bases, with 10 bases left in between. The CDR3 coding sequence is TGCGCCAGCAGCTTGGTATTCCTCGGTACGCAGTATTTT. The encoded protein is CASSLVFLGTQYF.

This clonotype was seen a few times. The rearrangement uses TRBV9 and TRBJ1-1; D is unclear. CDR3 length equals 13 residues. Between the trimmed V and J ends, which lost 4 bases and 4 bases, there was a span of 11 bases. Looked up from germline, CDR1 is SGDLS and CDR2 is YYNGEE. In DNA form, the CDR3 reads TGTGCCAGCAGCCCCTGGGAGGGCACTGAAGCTTTCTTT. Translating it yields CASSPWEGTEAFF.

In its sample, this clonotype was seen many times. The V call is TRBV12-3 or TRBV12-4, the J call TRBJ1-1, with 7 bases fitting TRBD1. With V trimmed by 5 bases and J by 0 bases, 9 bases remained unmatched. The CDR3 is made up of 16 amino acids. CDR3 DNA sequence: TGTGCCAGCAGTAAAGAGACAGGGCTACTGAACACTGAAGCTTTCTTT. This encodes CASSKETGLLNTEAFF.

This clonotype was counted at least ten times. The V and J genes are TRBV10-2 and TRBJ2-5, with 7 nucleotides matching TRBD2. Trimming removed 5 bases from V and 4 bases from J; junction bases left unmatched: 4. Per germline, CDR1 WSHSY and CDR2 SAAADI. CDR3 length equals 13 residues. DNA for the CDR3: TGCGCCAGCAGTCGGGGGGTTGGAGAGACCCAGTACTTC. Translating it yields CASSRGVGETQYF.

This clonotype was detected many times. The chain combines TRBV28 with TRBJ1-2, with D perhaps matching TRBD1 (6 bases). The CDR3 has 15 amino acids. In germline, CDR1 is MDHEN, CDR2 SYDVKM. V was clipped by 8 bases and J by 4 bases, with 20 bases between them. The CDR3 DNA follows: TGTGCCAGCCGGCCGGACAGCCTCTCCTCCTATGGCTACACCTTC. Its protein product is CASRPDSLSSYGYTF.

This clonotype was counted a few times. The chain links TRBV7-9 to TRBJ2-7; D gene unclear. V was cut by 5 bases and J by 7 bases, with 15 bases left in between. The germline V gene encodes CDR1 SEHNR and CDR2 FQNEAQ (reference sequence). This CDR3 has 13 amino acids. In nucleotides, the CDR3 is TGTGCCAGCAGCCGAACCCGCGGTCGGGAGCAGTACTTC. Amino acids: CASSRTRGREQYF.

This clonotype came up many times. The V call is TRBV5-1, the J call TRBJ2-2; TRBD2 matches at 12 bases. CDR1 is SGHRS and CDR2 is YFSETQ in the germline V gene. V lost 4 bases, J lost 7 bases, and 5 bases stayed unmatched. The length of the CDR3 is 15 residues. The CDR3 region is CASSLGLAGIGELFF. The CDR3, as DNA: TGCGCCAGCAGCCTGGGACTAGCGGGCATCGGGGAGCTGTTTTTT.

This clonotype was observed many times. This rearrangement joins TRBV14 to TRBJ1-3; the D is unclear. V lost 3 bases and J 0 bases, leaving 6 bases between the germline ends. The germline V gene has CDR1 SGHDN and CDR2 FVKESK. This CDR3 is built from 14 residues. DNA for the CDR3: TGTGCCAGCAGCCACCTTAACTCTGGAAACACCATATATTTT. This sequence encodes CASSHLNSGNTIYF.

The sample holds many counts of this clonotype. V and J are TRBV10-3 and TRBJ1-5; a possible D gene is TRBD1 (5 bases). V was shortened by 4 bases and J by 6 bases, with 13 bases between the two germline ends. This CDR3 has 14 amino acids. Germline-derived CDR1 and CDR2 are ENHRY and SYGVKD. The CDR3 spells CAISVRGEAQPQHF. The CDR3 DNA is TGTGCCATCAGTGTTCGAGGGGAGGCTCAGCCCCAGCATTTT.

This clonotype was observed at least ten times. The V call is TRBV20-1, the J call TRBJ1-3, with 7 bases lining up with TRBD1. With V trimmed by 6 bases and J by 0 bases, 5 bases remained unmatched. The length of the CDR3 is 14 residues. Germline V CDR1 and CDR2: DFQATT, SNEGSKA (reference sequence). This CDR3 is CSARYRGSGNTIYF. The CDR3 coding sequence is TGCAGTGCCCGATACAGGGGCTCTGGAAACACCATATATTTT.

This chain joins TRBV30 and TRBJ2-7; D is unclear. This CDR3 is built from 14 residues. The V gene lost 1 base and the J gene lost 1 base, with 11 bases spanning the gap. CDR1 is GTSNPN and CDR2 is SVGIG in the germline V gene (reference sequence). The CDR3: CAWSGQMISYEQYF. Written as DNA, the CDR3 is TGTGCCTGGAGTGGACAAATGATATCCTACGAGCAGTACTTC.